The 11 T cell receptor beta chains below all came from one sample that was sequenced in a study of shared clonotypes between healthy human individuals (dated by TCRdb to the early 2020s). The method behind the library was the immunoSEQ multiplex PCR assay. TCRdb retrieved this table from immuneACCESS and kept in-frame rearrangements only. Not all clones are present; in checked studies, unresolved V genes account for under half, and no reason is known for the remainder. A total of under 2.5 million clones appear in this sample, around 92% of them only once. Together, the top ten hold more than 0.35% of the sample. Source material: naive CD4+ T cells from PBMCs. This specimen's cell subset or site label, per the study, means: CD45RA+ positively selected. Receptors were obtained from a man between 18 and 29 years old in good health. Some clones in this sample may be carry-over from other donors' samples.

This chain joins TRBV19 and TRBJ2-5; no clear D. The V end was cut by 9 bases, the J end by 5 bases, with 10 bases between. Germline values: CDR1 LNHDA, CDR2 SQIVND (reference sequence). CDR3 length: 11 residues. The CDR3 is CASGLGETQYF. DNA of the CDR3: TGTGCCAGCGGCCTTGGCGAGACCCAGTACTTC.

This chain links TRBV7-8 with TRBJ2-3; tentative D call: TRBD1 (5 bases). V was shortened by 5 bases and J by 2 bases, with 20 bases between the two germline ends. This CDR3 spans 17 amino acids. Germline CDR1 reads SGHVS; CDR2 reads FQNEAQ. The CDR3 nucleotides read TGTGCCAGCAGCCTTTTCTCTTCCACTGGACACACAGATACGCAGTATTTT. It codes for CASSLFSSTGHTDTQYF.

CDR3 region: CASSLADIGIYGYTF. CDR3 DNA: TGTGCCAGCAGCTTAGCGGACATAGGAATCTATGGCTACACCTTC. This sequence joins TRBV11-1 and TRBJ1-2, with a tentative D call TRBD1 (5 bases). Germline CDR1 reads SGHAT; CDR2 reads FQDESV (reference sequence). Between the trimmed V and J ends, which lost 0 bases and 4 bases, there was a span of 12 bases. The CDR3 runs 15 residues.

The J gene is TRBJ2-3, the V gene TRBV28, with a tentative D call TRBD1 (6 bases). The germline V and J ends were trimmed by 5 bases and 4 bases, with 16 bases remaining between them. The CDR3 is 15 residues long. From germline, CDR1 is MDHEN and CDR2 SYDVKM. The CDR3 DNA reads TGTGCCAGCAGTAAACGGGACACCGCGGCAGATACGCAGTATTTT. Amino acids: CASSKRDTAADTQYF.

The rearrangement uses TRBV5-1 and TRBJ2-1, with 11 bases matching TRBD2. V trimming: 4 bases; J trimming: 6 bases; junction bases outside the gene matches: 9. The germline CDR1 and CDR2 sequences are SGHRS and YFSETQ. The length of the CDR3 is 16 residues. The CDR3 region has the DNA TGCGCCAGCAGCCTACTAGCGGGAGTAGGTCCCAATGAGCAGTTCTTC. The encoded protein is CASSLLAGVGPNEQFF.

The gene calls are TRBV7-8 and TRBJ2-7; D ambiguous. The V gene's germline CDR1 is SGHVS and CDR2 FQNEAQ. Deletions cut 2 bases from V and 0 bases from J, with 8 bases between. The CDR3 length is 14 residues. The CDR3 nucleotides are TGTGCCAGCAGCTTAATGAGCTCCTCCTACGAGCAGTACTTC. Translated: CASSLMSSSYEQYF.

The chain joins TRBV7-2 to TRBJ2-5; D is undetermined. The CDR3 has 13 residues. Trimming shortened V by 2 bases and J by 5 bases, and 9 bases separated the two germline ends. CDR1 is SGHTA, CDR2 FQGNSA, per germline. Here the CDR3 DNA reads TGTGCCAGCAGCTTAATTAGTTTGGAGACCCAGTACTTC. Translated, it gives CASSLISLETQYF.

The V gene is TRBV5-4, the J gene TRBJ2-5; possibly TRBD1 or TRBD2 for D (6 bases each). Deletions cut 4 bases from V and 5 bases from J, with 21 bases between. Per germline, CDR1 SGHNT and CDR2 YYREEE (reference sequence). CDR3 length: 16 amino acids. CDR3 amino acids: CASSLGGTRTSETQYF. DNA of the CDR3: TGTGCCAGCAGCCTGGGGGGCACTCGTACGAGTGAGACCCAGTACTTC.

In the case of this clone: This CDR3 is also generated by other DNA sequences in the sample. This chain connects TRBV28 to TRBJ2-5; 8 bases are a match to TRBD1. The germline CDR1 and CDR2 sequences are MDHEN and SYDVKM. The CDR3 runs to 13 residues. V shed 6 bases, J shed 3 bases, and the junction held 3 bases outside the gene matches. DNA of the CDR3: TGTGCCAGCAGCCCGGGACAGGAAGAGACCCAGTACTTC. The encoded protein is CASSPGQEETQYF.

The genes are TRBV4-2 and TRBJ2-3, with 10 bases lining up with TRBD2. Germline values: CDR1 LGHNA, CDR2 YNFKEQ. The CDR3 sequence is 19 residues long. J was trimmed by 6 bases and V by 6 bases; bases with no gene match: 21. The CDR3 is CASRPKTIAGGSVMDTQYF. The CDR3 DNA is TGTGCCAGCAGACCAAAGACGATAGCGGGAGGTTCGGTTATGGATACGCAGTATTTT.

This clone was recorded once. The V gene is TRBV15, the J gene TRBJ2-5, with 8 bases that match TRBD2. Germline values: CDR1 LNHNV, CDR2 YYDKDF (reference sequence). CDR3 length: 16 residues. V lost 1 base to trimming and J lost 5 bases; unmatched junction nucleotides: 9. CDR3 sequence reads: CATSRGGGGYKETQYF. DNA of the CDR3: TGTGCCACCAGCAGAGGGGGCGGGGGGTATAAGGAGACCCAGTACTTC.